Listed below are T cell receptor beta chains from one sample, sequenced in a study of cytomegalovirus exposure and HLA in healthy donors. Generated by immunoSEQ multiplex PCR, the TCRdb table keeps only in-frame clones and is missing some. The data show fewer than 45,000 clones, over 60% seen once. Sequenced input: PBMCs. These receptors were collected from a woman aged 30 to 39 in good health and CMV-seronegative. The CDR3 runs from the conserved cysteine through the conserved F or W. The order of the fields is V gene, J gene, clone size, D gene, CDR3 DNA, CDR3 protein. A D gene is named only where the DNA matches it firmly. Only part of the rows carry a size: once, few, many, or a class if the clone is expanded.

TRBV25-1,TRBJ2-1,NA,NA,TGTGCCAGCAGGGGACTCCCCAATGAGCAGTTCTTC,CASRGLPNEQFF
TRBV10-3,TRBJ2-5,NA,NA,TGTGCCATCAGTGCGCGTGTAGAGGAGGGAGAGACCCAGTACTTC,CAISARVEEGETQYF
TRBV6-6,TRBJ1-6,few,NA,TGTGCCAGCACCTGGGGGGATTCACCCCTCCACTTT,CASTWGDSPLHF
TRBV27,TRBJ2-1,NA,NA,TGTGCCAGCAGGCTGACTAGTAGTGGTATGTTCTTC,CASRLTSSGMFF
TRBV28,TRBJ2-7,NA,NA,TGTGCCAGCAGTTCCCCTATAGCCTACGAGCAGTACTTC,CASSSPIAYEQYF
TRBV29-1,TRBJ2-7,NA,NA,TGCAGCGTTGGTCTAGTAGCGGACGAGCAGTACTTC,CSVGLVADEQYF
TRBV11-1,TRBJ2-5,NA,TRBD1,TGTGCCAGCAGCTCTGGGACAGGGGAACCAGAGACCCAGTACTTC,CASSSGTGEPETQYF
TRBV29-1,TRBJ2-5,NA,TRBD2,TGCAGCACAACTAGCGGGGCGTACCAAGAGACCCAGTACTTC,CSTTSGAYQETQYF
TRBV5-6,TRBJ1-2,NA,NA,TGTGCCAGCCGGGCGTTATCGGGACACAACTATGGCTACACCTTC,CASRALSGHNYGYTF
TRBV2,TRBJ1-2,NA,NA,TGTGCCAGCAGTGAGGTCAGTTCTAACTATGGCTACACCTTC,CASSEVSSNYGYTF
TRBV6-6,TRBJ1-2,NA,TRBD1,TGTGCCAGCAGTTCTCAAACAGGGGGAGGCTACACCTTC,CASSSQTGGGYTF
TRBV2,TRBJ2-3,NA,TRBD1,TGTGCCAGCAGTGAAGCGGGGGTCGGGACAGGGCCCGATACGCAGTATTTT,CASSEAGVGTGPDTQYF
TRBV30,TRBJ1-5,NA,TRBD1,TGTGCCTGGGCCTCGGACAGGGTGACCACCCAGCATTTT,CAWASDRVTTQHF
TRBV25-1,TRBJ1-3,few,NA,TGTGCCAGCAGTCATGGTTTCGGTACTGGAAACACCATATATTTT,CASSHGFGTGNTIYF
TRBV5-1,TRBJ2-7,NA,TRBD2,TGCGCCAGCAAGGGGACTAGCGGCATTACCTACGAGCAGTACTTC,CASKGTSGITYEQYF
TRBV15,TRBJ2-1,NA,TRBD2,TGTGCCACCAGCAGATCCCTGACTAGCGGGAGCCGAATGGAGCAGTTCTTC,CATSRSLTSGSRMEQFF
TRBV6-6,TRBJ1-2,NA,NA,TGTGCCAGCAGGGGTGGCCCCGACAGGAACTATGGCTACACCTTC,CASRGGPDRNYGYTF
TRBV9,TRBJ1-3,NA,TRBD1,TGTGCCAGCAGCTCGGACAGGGAAGGAAACACCATATATTTT,CASSSDREGNTIYF
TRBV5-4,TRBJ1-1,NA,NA,TGTGCCAGCAGCTTGGACCCCGGGGGGAACACTGAAGCTTTCTTT,CASSLDPGGNTEAFF
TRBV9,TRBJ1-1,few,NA,TGTGCCAGCAGCGTAGCAACAGGGAAGACTGAAGCTTTCTTT,CASSVATGKTEAFF
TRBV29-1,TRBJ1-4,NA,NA,TGCAGCGGCAAGCTCTTGACGGGTGGAAAACTGTTTTTT,CSGKLLTGGKLFF
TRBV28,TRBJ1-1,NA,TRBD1,TGTGCCAGCAGTCCCTGGGACAGCTACACTGAAGCTTTCTTT,CASSPWDSYTEAFF
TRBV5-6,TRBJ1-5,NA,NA,TGTGCCAGCAGCACCGGGTGGAGTCAGCCCCAGCATTTT,CASSTGWSQPQHF
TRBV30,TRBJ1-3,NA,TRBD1,TGTGCCTGGAGTTCAGGGGGCGATGGAAACACCATATATTTT,CAWSSGGDGNTIYF
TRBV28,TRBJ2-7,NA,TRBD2,TGTGCCAGCAGTTTAGTACTAGCGGACTACGAGCAGTACTTC,CASSLVLADYEQYF
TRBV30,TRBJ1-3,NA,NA,TGTGCCTGGAGTGGAGAAAACACCATATATTTT,CAWSGENTIYF
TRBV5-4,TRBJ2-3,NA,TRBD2,TGTGCCAGCAGCTTGGGGCGGGGGGGCACAGATACGCAGTATTTT,CASSLGRGGTDTQYF
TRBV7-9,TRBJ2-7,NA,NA,TGTGCCAGCAGCTTAGGGGCTTACGAGCAGTACTTC,CASSLGAYEQYF
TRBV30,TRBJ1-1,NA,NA,TGTGCCTGGAGTGGAGGGCCCTCCGGCACTGAAGCTTTCTTT,CAWSGGPSGTEAFF
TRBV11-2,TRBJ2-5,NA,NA,TGTGCCAGCAGCTCCCTAATCGAGGGAGAGACCCAGTACTTC,CASSSLIEGETQYF
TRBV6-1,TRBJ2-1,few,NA,TGTGCCAGCAGTGAAGGACTCAGGGACAATGAGCAGTTCTTC,CASSEGLRDNEQFF
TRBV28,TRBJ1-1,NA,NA,TGTGCCAGCACGGGGTGGGCGCCTGAAGCTTTCTTT,CASTGWAPEAFF
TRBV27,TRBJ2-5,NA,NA,TGTGCCAGCAGTTTAGGCGGTGGAGGGACCCAGTACTTC,CASSLGGGGTQYF
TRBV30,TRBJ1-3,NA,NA,TGTGCCTGGAGGTTCGCAGGCAGTGGAAACACCATATATTTT,CAWRFAGSGNTIYF
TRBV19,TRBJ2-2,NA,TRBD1,TGTGCCAGTAACACTGGACAGGGGGATCTGTTTTTT,CASNTGQGDLFF
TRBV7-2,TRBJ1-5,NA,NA,TGTGCCAGCAGCTTAGAGGCGGGTGATCAGCCCCAGCATTTT,CASSLEAGDQPQHF
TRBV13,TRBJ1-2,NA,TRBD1,TGTGCCAGCAGTCAATCAGCCGGGACAGGATGGTACACCTTC,CASSQSAGTGWYTF
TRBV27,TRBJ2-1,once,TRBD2,TGTGCCAGCAAGGAGCGGGGGAGGGAGCAGTTCTTC,CASKERGREQFF
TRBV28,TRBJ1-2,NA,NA,TGTGCCAGCAGTTTTGCCGGGATTAGCTATGGCTACACCTTC,CASSFAGISYGYTF
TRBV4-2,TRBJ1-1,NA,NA,TGTGCCAGCAGCCAAGGCACAAACACTGAAGCTTTCTTT,CASSQGTNTEAFF
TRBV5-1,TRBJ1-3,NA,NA,TGCGCCAGCGCCGACAGTGGGGCTGGAAACACCATATATTTT,CASADSGAGNTIYF
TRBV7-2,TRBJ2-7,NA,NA,TGTGCCAGCAGCTTAAAATTAGGGGTCACCTACGAGCAGTACTTC,CASSLKLGVTYEQYF
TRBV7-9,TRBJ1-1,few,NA,TGTGCCCCCCGCGAAGATATGAACACTGAAGCTTTCTTT,CAPREDMNTEAFF
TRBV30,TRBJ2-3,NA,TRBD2,TGTGCCTGGACCGCTAGCGGGGGGGACACAGATACGCAGTATTTT,CAWTASGGDTDTQYF
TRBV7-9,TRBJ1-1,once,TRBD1,TGTGCCAGCTCGACAGGGGAGCACACTGAAGCTTTCTTT,CASSTGEHTEAFF
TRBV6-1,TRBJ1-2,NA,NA,TGTGCCAGCAACGACCCCGCGGCATCGGGGGGCTACACCTTC,CASNDPAASGGYTF
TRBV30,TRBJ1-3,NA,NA,TGTGCCTGGAGCCCTAACAGGGTCTCTGGAAACACCATATATTTT,CAWSPNRVSGNTIYF
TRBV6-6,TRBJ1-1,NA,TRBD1,TGTGCCAGCAGGGGAACAGGGGGCGACGCTGAAGCTTTCTTT,CASRGTGGDAEAFF
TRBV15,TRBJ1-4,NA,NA,TGTGCCGCCGGTGCGTGGGGGCCAACTAATGAAAAACTGTTTTTT,CAAGAWGPTNEKLFF
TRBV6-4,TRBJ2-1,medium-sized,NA,TGTGCCAGCAGTGACACAGCGGATTCCTACAATGAGCAGTTCTTC,CASSDTADSYNEQFF
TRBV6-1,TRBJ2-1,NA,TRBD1,TGTGCCAGCAGTGAAGGACAGGGTGGCAATGAGCAGTTCTTC,CASSEGQGGNEQFF
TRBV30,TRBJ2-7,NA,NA,TGTGCCTGGAGTAGACAGTACGAGCAGTACTTC,CAWSRQYEQYF
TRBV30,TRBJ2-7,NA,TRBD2,TGTGCCTGGAGTGTAGGACTAGCGGATACCTACGAGCAGTACTTC,CAWSVGLADTYEQYF
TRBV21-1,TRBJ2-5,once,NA,TGTGCCAGCAGCCGACAGGGACAGGGGGAAGAGACCCAGTACTTC,CASSRQGQGEETQYF
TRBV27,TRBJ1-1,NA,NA,TGTGCCAGCAGTTTGGGCAGGGACACTGAAGCTTTCTTT,CASSLGRDTEAFF
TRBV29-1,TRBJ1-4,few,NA,TGCAGCGGACTACTGTTTGAAAAACTGTTTTTT,CSGLLFEKLFF
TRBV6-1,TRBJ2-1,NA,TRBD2,TGTGCCAGCAGCGATACTAGCGGGGGATACAATGAGCAGTTCTTC,CASSDTSGGYNEQFF
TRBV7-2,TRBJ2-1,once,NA,TGTGCCAGCAGCTTAGCGGGGGGACCCTACAATGAGCAGTTCTTC,CASSLAGGPYNEQFF
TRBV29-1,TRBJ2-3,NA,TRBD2,TGCAGCGTCCGGAGTATCCAGCGGGAGGGCCCCGATACGCAGTATTTT,CSVRSIQREGPDTQYF